This T cell receptor (beta chain) was recorded in a study of blood T cell repertoires in COVID-19. V shed 7 bases, J shed 5 bases, and the junction held 15 bases outside the gene matches. The CDR3 has 16 amino acids. Germline CDR1 reads MDHEN; CDR2 reads SYDVKM. Sequencing was performed with immunoSEQ multiplex PCR; in TCRdb, only in-frame clones are kept and a portion is missing. This sample has 43,000 or so clones, with 80% to 90% found just once. The clonotype comes from a man in his sixties with active COVID-19. V and J are TRBV28 and TRBJ2-7, with 9 positions matching TRBD1. The source material was peripheral blood. CDR3 sequence (DNA): TGTGCCAGCAACCCCCCCGGGACAGGGACTCTCAACGAGCAGTACTTC. It codes for CASNPPGTGTLNEQYF.